The sequence of this T cell receptor beta chain was determined in a study of neurological immune-mediated disorders. Sequencing runs each yielded over 170 million TCR-beta sequences from 15-18 subjects. TCRdb recomputed calls from the 5' RACE reads with MiXCR, one row per CDR3 protein. Found here are around 50,000 distinct CDR3 sequences, 3% to 4% of them singletons; the top ten hold approximately 3.1%. V was clipped by 0 bases and J by 7 bases, with 25 bases between them. The germline gives CDR1 SGHVS, CDR2 FQNEAQ. This CDR3 is built from 19 residues. In its sample, this clonotype was seen many times. Its antigen is still unknown. General study points: The level of TCR clonal expansion was highest in patients with HTLV-1-associated myelopathy and lowest in multiple sclerosis, where it fell below the level seen in healthy controls. Phylogenetic grouping assigned the repertoires of 18 of 34 multiple sclerosis patients to a single related-CDR3 cluster, which may represent a signature.

The sequencing sample was made of PBMCs. The sequence was obtained from a young woman with multiple sclerosis. The chain is built from TRBV7-8 and TRBJ2-1; D ambiguous. CDR3 nucleotide sequence: TGTGCCAGCAGCTTAGCGATCCTAACTCTACGGGTATTCGGGAATGAGCAGTTCTTC. The encoded protein is CASSLAILTLRVFGNEQFF.